The T cell receptor beta chain described here comes from a study of T-cell reconstitution after alpha-beta-depleted transplantation in children. This clonotype came up many times. Its antigen is unknown. The study, taken as a whole, reports: It was reported that alpha-beta T cells came from several hundred expanded graft clones (about two months after transplant).

Molecular barcoding with unique molecular identifiers was used for the TCRbeta library. TCRdb reprocessed the PCR reads via MiXCR and lists one record per CDR3 protein. Here the sample spans approximately 170,000 distinct CDR3 sequences, more than 9.5% being singletons. Sample: PBMCs, taken before TCRalphabeta/CD19-depleted stem cell transplant. This sequence originates from a boy aged 2 to 10 with acute myeloid leukemia, due to receive a stem cell transplant.

The CDR3 DNA reads TGTGCCAGCAATGAACAGGGAGGTTTGAGGCAGTACGTC. This sequence encodes CASNEQGGLRQYV. The V gene is TRBV6-1, the J gene TRBJ2-7; D assignment may be TRBD1 or TRBD2 (6 bases each). The V gene's germline CDR1 is MNHNS and CDR2 SASEGT. There are 13 residues in the CDR3.